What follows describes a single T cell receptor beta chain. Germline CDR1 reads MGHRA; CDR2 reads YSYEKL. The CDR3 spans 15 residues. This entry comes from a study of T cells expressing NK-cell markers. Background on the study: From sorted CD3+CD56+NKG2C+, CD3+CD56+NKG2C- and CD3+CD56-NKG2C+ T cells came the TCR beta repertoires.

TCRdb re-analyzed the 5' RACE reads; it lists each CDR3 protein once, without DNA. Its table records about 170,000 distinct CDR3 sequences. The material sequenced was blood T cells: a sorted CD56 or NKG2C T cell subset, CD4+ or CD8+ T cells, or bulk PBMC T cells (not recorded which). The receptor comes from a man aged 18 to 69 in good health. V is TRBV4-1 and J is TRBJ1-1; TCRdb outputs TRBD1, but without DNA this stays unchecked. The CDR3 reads CASSLRTGRNTEAFF.